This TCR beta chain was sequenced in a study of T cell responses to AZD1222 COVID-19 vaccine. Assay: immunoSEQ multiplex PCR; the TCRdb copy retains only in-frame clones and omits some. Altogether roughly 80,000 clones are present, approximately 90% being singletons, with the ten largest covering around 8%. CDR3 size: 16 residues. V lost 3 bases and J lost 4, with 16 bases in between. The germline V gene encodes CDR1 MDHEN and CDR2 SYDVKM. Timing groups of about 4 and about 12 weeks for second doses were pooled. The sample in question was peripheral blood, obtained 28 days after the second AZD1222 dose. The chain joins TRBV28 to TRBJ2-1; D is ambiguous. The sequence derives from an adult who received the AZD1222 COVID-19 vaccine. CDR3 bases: TGTGCCAGCAGTTTGCCACTGAGCACGATTTACAATGAGCAGTTCTTC. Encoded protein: CASSLPLSTIYNEQFF.